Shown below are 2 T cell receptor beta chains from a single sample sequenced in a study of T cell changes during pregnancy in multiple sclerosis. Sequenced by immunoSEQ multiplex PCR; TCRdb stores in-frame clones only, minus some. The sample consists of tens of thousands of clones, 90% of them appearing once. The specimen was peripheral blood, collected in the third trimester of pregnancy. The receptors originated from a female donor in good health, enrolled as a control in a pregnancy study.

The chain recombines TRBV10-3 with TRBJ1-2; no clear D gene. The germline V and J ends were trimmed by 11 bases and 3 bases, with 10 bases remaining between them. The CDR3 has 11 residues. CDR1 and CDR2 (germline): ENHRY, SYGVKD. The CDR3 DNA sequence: TGTGCCTTCGAAACTGACTATGGCTACACCTTC. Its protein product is CAFETDYGYTF.

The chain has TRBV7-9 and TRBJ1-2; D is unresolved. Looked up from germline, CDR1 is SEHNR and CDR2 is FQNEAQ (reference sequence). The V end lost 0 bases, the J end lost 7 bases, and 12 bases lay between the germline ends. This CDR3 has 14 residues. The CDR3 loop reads CASSLAKPRGGYTF. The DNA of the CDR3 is TGTGCCAGCAGCTTAGCAAAACCTCGAGGTGGCTACACCTTC.